A single sample gave rise to the 16 T cell receptor beta chains below, sequenced in a study of regulatory T cells in long-lasting Graves disease. Time point meaning: newly diagnosed GD, antithyroid drugs for less than 3 months. PBMCs were the source of the RNA used for TCR sequencing. Construction of TCR beta libraries relied on iRepertoire HTBI primers and on Arm-PCR targeting CDR3 regions. TCRdb re-called the multiplex PCR reads with MiXCR, one entry per CDR3 protein. The table includes roughly 420,000 distinct CDR3 sequences, roughly 15% detected once. This same sample was also taken into another study, of T cells in Graves' hyperthyroidism and ophthalmopathy.

The source material was peripheral blood mononuclear cells (PBMCs), sampled at new diagnosis, from a patient treated with antithyroid drugs. Receptors originate from a woman under 30 with Graves disease.

This clonotype was recorded at least ten times. V is TRBV27 and J is TRBJ2-7, with 9 bases that match TRBD2. The CDR3 loop spans 15 amino acids. Germline V gene data show CDR1 as MNHEY and CDR2 as SMNVEV (reference sequence). V gave up 6 bases and J gave up 0 bases; unmatched junction bases: 6. The chain's CDR3 is CASSLAGTYSYEQYF. The CDR3 DNA follows: TGTGCCAGCAGCCTAGCGGGAACTTACTCCTACGAGCAGTACTTC.

This clonotype was counted only a few times. This chain links TRBV30 with TRBJ2-7, with TRBD2 matching over 11 bases. CDR3 size: 13 residues. In germline, CDR1 is GTSNPN, CDR2 SVGIG (reference sequence). The J segment lost 6 bases and the V segment lost 5 bases, leaving 6 bases of the junction unmatched. CDR3 in DNA: TGTGCCTGGCGACTAGCGGGGTTGGGCGAGCAGTACTTC. Translating it yields CAWRLAGLGEQYF.

The table lists this clonotype with a few counts. The chain couples TRBV20-1 to TRBJ2-5; 9 nucleotides agree with TRBD2. The CDR3 extends over 15 amino acids. Per the germline V gene, CDR1 is DFQATT and CDR2 is SNEGSKA (reference sequence). The V segment lost 1 base and the J segment 5 bases; nucleotides outside the gene matches: 8. CDR3 sequence (DNA): TGCAGTGCTAGAGTTGGCGGGAGGGCCGACGAGACCCAGTACTTC. Protein sequence: CSARVGGRADETQYF.

J is TRBJ2-5 and V is TRBV24-1; D is ambiguous. The CDR3 is 12 residues long. The V gene lost 2 bases and the J gene lost 5 bases, with 5 bases spanning the gap. The germline V gene has CDR1 KGHDR and CDR2 SFDVKD. CDR3 protein: CATSDSLETQYF. CDR3 in DNA: TGTGCCACCAGTGATTCCCTGGAGACCCAGTACTTC.

Only a few counts were recorded for this clonotype. J is TRBJ2-4 and V is TRBV7-6; a weak D match, TRBD2 (6 bases). V was trimmed by 2 bases and J by 5 bases, leaving 16 bases between them. Germline CDR1 reads SGHVS; CDR2 reads FNYEAQ. This CDR3 comprises 16 residues. CDR3 loop: CASSLMEGSRQNIQYF. The CDR3 nucleotides read TGTGCCAGCAGCTTAATGGAGGGGTCGAGACAAAACATTCAGTACTTC.

In its sample, this clonotype was seen many times. The chain recombines TRBV5-1 with TRBJ2-7, with TRBD2 as a possible D gene (6 bases). V shed 8 bases and J shed 1 base, with 13 bases lying between them. This CDR3 spans 13 amino acids. CDR1 and CDR2 (germline): SGHRS, YFSETQ. The CDR3 DNA reads TGCGCCAGTAGGCGGGAACGGTCCTACGAGCAGTACTTC. This gives the protein CASRRERSYEQYF.

This clonotype has a count of ten or more. V gene TRBV28 combines with J gene TRBJ2-7, with D unclear. With 6 bases removed from V and 4 bases from J, the gap between germline ends came to 13 bases. Per the germline V gene, CDR1 is MDHEN and CDR2 is SYDVKM. The CDR3 has 13 amino acids. CDR3 protein: CASSSQPLYEQYF. The CDR3 DNA is TGTGCCAGCAGCTCACAGCCCCTTTACGAGCAGTACTTC.

This clonotype was seen many times. V is TRBV7-8 and J is TRBJ1-1; D might be TRBD1 (5 bases). The CDR3 runs to 15 residues. Trimming pared 2 bases from V and 1 base from J, leaving 11 bases between. Germline CDR1 and CDR2: SGHVS and FQNEAQ. DNA of the CDR3: TGTGCCAGCAGCTTAAGCCAAAGGGGGAACACTGAAGCTTTCTTT. Its translation is CASSLSQRGNTEAFF.

This clonotype appeared many times. This CDR3 reads CSAEREGLYEQFF. The CDR3 DNA reads TGCAGTGCGGAGCGGGAGGGCCTCTATGAGCAGTTCTTC. The V call is TRBV20-1, the J call TRBJ2-1; 10 nucleotides match TRBD2. The CDR3 contains 13 residues. V dropped 6 bases and J dropped 8; count of bases not matched to a gene: 7. Germline V gene lookup returns CDR1 DFQATT and CDR2 SNEGSKA (reference sequence).

This clonotype was counted many times. V and J are TRBV27 and TRBJ2-1, with 8 positions matching TRBD1. The germline gives CDR1 MNHEY, CDR2 SMNVEV (reference sequence). V shed 3 bases, J shed 0 bases, and the junction held 10 bases outside the gene matches. The CDR3 length is 18 residues. The CDR3 protein is CASSLAGGIWSSYNEQFF. In nucleotides, the CDR3 is TGTGCCAGCAGTTTGGCAGGGGGCATTTGGAGCTCCTACAATGAGCAGTTCTTC.

This clonotype was picked up a small number of times. This chain joins TRBV18 and TRBJ2-1, with D perhaps TRBD1 (6 bases). The DNA matches TRBJ2-5 better at its end, which makes the J call doubtful. The CDR3 has 14 amino acids. The V gene's germline CDR1 is KGHSH and CDR2 LQKENI. In nucleotides, the CDR3 is TGTGCCAGCTCACCATATCAGGGGCAAGAGACCCAGTACTTC. It specifies CASSPYQGQETQYF.

The table lists this clonotype with many counts. The chain combines TRBV7-2 with TRBJ2-7, with 13 positions matching TRBD2. CDR1 is SGHTA and CDR2 is FQGNSA in the germline V gene. The junction had 7 bases not matched to a gene; V was cut back by 2 bases and J by 3 bases. This CDR3 is built from 17 residues. CDR3 nucleotide sequence: TGTGCCAGCAGCTTACGACTAGCGGGAGGTGGTAGCTACGAGCAGTACTTC. It encodes CASSLRLAGGGSYEQYF.

This clonotype was observed many times. The chain uses TRBV2 and TRBJ1-5; D possibly corresponds to TRBD1 (6 bases). Trimming took 5 bases from V and 6 from J, leaving 14 bases between them. The germline V gene has CDR1 SNHLY and CDR2 FYNNEI. There are 14 residues in the CDR3. The CDR3 DNA reads as TGTGCCAGCAGTATACAGGGTCAGGGTCAGCCCCAGCATTTT. Its protein product is CASSIQGQGQPQHF.

This clonotype was seen a handful of times. The genes are TRBV5-1 and TRBJ2-1; 7 bases are a match to TRBD2. This CDR3 has 16 residues. After removal of 0 bases from V and 4 bases from J, the junction contained 7 bases not matched to a gene. Germline V gives CDR1 SGHRS, CDR2 YFSETQ. DNA for the CDR3: TGCGCCAGCAGCTTGGTTTCGGGAGGAGTATACAATGAGCAGTTCTTC. Its translation: CASSLVSGGVYNEQFF.

This clonotype was seen more than once but under ten times. The chain carries TRBV7-9 and TRBJ2-7; D uncertain. Germline values: CDR1 SEHNR, CDR2 FQNEAQ (reference sequence). V shed 3 bases and J shed 3 bases, with 9 bases lying between them. This CDR3 has 13 amino acids. CDR3 bases: TGTGCCAGCAGCTTCGCTGCAGTCTACGAGCAGTACTTC. It translates to CASSFAAVYEQYF.

V and J are TRBV28 and TRBJ2-3; D is unclear. Germline V gives CDR1 MDHEN, CDR2 SYDVKM. There are 13 residues in the CDR3. Deletions cut 6 bases from V and 6 bases from J, with 13 bases between. The CDR3 protein is CASRSPPGDTQYF. DNA of the CDR3: TGTGCCAGCAGGAGCCCCCCGGGCGATACGCAGTATTTT.